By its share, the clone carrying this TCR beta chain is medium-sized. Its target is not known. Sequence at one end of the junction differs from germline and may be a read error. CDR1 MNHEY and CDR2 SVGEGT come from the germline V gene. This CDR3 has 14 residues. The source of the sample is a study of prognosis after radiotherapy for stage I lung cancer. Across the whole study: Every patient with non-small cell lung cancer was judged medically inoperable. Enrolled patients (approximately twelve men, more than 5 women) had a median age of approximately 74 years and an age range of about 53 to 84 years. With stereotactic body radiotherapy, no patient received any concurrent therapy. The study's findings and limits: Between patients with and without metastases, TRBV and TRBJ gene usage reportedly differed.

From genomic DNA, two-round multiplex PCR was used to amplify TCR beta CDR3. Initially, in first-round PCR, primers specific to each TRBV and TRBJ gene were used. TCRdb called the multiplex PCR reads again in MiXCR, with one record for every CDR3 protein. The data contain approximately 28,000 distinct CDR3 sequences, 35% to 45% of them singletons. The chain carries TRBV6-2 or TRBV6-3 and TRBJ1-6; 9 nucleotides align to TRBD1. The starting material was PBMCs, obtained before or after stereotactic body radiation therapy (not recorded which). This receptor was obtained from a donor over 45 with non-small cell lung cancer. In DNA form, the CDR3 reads TGTGCCAGCACTTACAGGGGGCGAAATTCACCCCTCCACTTT. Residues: CASTYRGRNSPLHF.